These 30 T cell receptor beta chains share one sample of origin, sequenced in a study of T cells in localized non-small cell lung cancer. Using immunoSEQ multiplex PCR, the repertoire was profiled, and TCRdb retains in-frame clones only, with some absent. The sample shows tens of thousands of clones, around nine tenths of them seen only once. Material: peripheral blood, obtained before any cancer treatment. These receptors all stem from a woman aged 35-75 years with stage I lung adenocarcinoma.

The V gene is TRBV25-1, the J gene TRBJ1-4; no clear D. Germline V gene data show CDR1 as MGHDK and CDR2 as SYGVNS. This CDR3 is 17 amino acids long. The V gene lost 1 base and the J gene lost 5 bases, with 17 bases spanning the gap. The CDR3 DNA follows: TGTGCCAGCAGTGAATGGTTGTCTGCAGACCCAAATGAAAAACTGTTTTTT. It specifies CASSEWLSADPNEKLFF.

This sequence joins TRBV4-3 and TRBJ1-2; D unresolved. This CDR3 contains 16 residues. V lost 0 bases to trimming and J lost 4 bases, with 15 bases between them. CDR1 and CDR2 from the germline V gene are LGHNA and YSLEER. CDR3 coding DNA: TGCGCCAGCAGCCAAGATACCGCTAAGACGATCTATGGCTACACCTTC. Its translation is CASSQDTAKTIYGYTF.

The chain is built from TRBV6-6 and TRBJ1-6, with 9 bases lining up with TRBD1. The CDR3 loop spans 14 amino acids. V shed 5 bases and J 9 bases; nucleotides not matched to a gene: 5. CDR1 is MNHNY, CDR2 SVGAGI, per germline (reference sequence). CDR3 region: CASSVDRGGSPLHF. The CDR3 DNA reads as TGTGCCAGCAGTGTAGACAGGGGGGGTTCACCCCTCCACTTT.

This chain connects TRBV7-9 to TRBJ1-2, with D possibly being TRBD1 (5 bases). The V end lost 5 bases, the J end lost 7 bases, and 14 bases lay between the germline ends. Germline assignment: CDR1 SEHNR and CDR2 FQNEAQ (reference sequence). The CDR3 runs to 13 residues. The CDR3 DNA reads TGTGCCAGCAGCGGGGCAGGGTGGAGTGGCTACACCTTC. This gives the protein CASSGAGWSGYTF.

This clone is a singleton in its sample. The chain's CDR3 is CASSFGADLYGYTF. CDR3 nucleotides: TGTGCCAGCAGCTTCGGGGCAGACTTATATGGCTACACCTTC. The chain has TRBV7-9 and TRBJ1-2, with D possibly being TRBD1 (5 bases). V lost 3 bases and J 5 bases, leaving 13 bases between the germline ends. The CDR3 is 14 residues long. CDR1 and CDR2 (germline): SEHNR, FQNEAQ (reference sequence).

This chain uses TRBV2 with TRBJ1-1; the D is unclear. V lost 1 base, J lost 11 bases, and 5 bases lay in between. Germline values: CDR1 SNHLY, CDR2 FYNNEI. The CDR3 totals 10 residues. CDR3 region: CASSEGVAFF. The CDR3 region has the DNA TGTGCCAGCAGTGAAGGGGTGGCTTTCTTT.

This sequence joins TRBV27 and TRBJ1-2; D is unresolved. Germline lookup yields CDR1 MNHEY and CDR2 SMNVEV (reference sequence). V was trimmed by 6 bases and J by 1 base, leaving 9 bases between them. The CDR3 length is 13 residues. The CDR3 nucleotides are TGTGCCAGCAGAAGAACCAATAACTATGGCTACACCTTC. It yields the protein CASRRTNNYGYTF.

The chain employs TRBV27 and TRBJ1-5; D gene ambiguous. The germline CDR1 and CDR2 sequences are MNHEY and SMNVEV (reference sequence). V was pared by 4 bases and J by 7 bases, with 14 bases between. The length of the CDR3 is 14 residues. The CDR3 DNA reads TGTGCCAGCAGTTCTGGGTTGGGGAAACAGCCCCAGCATTTT. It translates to CASSSGLGKQPQHF.

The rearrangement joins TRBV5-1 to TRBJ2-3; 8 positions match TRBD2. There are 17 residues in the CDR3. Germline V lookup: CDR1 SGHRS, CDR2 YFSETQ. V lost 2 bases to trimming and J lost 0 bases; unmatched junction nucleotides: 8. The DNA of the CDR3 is TGCGCCAGCAGCTTAGGGACTAGTCACTACAGCACAGATACGCAGTATTTT. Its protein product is CASSLGTSHYSTDTQYF. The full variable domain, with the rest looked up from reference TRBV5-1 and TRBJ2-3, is KAGVTQTPRYLIKTRGQQVTLSCSPISGHRSVSWYQQTPGQGLQFLFEYFSETQRNKGNFPGRFSGRQFSNSRSEMNVSTLELGDSALYLCASSLGTSHYSTDTQYFGPGTRLTVL.

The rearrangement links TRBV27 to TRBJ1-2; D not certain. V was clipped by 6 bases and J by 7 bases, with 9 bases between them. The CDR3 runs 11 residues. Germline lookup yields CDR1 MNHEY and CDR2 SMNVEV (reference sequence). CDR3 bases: TGTGCCAGCAGCCAATGGCGTGGCTACACCTTC. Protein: CASSQWRGYTF.

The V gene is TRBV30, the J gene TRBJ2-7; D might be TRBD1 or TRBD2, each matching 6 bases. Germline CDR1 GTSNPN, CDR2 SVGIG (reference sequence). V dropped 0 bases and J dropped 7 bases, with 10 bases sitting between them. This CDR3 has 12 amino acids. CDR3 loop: CAWSVRGREQYF. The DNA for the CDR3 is TGTGCCTGGAGTGTACGGGGGCGGGAGCAGTACTTC.

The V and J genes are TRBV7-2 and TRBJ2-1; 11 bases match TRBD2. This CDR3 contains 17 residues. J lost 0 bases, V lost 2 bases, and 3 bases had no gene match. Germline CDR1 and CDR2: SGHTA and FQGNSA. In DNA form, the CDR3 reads TGTGCCAGCAGCTTATCGACTAGCGGGGCCTCCTACAATGAGCAGTTCTTC. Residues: CASSLSTSGASYNEQFF.

Here the CDR3 DNA reads TGTGCCAGCAGCTTGGGGCAGGGAGACATTCAGTACTTC. Protein: CASSLGQGDIQYF. The chain uses TRBV5-4 and TRBJ2-4; TRBD1 or TRBD2 may be the D gene (5 bases each). V was cut by 0 bases and J by 8 bases, with 9 bases left in between. This CDR3 is built from 13 residues. Germline CDR1 SGHNT, CDR2 YYREEE (reference sequence).

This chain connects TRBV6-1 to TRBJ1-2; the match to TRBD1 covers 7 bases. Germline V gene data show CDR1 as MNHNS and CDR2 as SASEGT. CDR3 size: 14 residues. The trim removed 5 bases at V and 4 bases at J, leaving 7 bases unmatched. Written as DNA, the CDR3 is TGTGCCAGCAGTTATGACAGGGCCCTCTATGGCTACACCTTC. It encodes CASSYDRALYGYTF.

DNA for the CDR3: TGTGCCAGCAGCTTACAAGGGGGGAGGTACTACACTGAAGCTTTCTTT. It translates to CASSLQGGRYYTEAFF. This chain links TRBV11-1 with TRBJ1-1; weak D call: TRBD1 (6 bases). The CDR3 has 16 amino acids. Germline assignment: CDR1 SGHAT and CDR2 FQDESV (reference sequence). V was clipped by 2 bases and J by 3 bases, with 16 bases between them.

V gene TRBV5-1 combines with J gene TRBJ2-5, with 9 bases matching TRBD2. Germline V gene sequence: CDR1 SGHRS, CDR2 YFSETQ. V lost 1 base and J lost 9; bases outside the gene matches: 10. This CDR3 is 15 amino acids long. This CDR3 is CASSLSLAGMEAQYF. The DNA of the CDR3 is TGCGCCAGCAGCTTGTCTCTAGCGGGGATGGAGGCCCAGTACTTC.

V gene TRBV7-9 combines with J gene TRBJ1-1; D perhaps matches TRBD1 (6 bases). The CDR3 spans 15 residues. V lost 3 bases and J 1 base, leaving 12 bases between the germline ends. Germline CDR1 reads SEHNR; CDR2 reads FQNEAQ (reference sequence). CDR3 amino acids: CASSFRRDKNTEAFF. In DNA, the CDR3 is TGTGCCAGCAGCTTCCGCCGGGACAAGAACACTGAAGCTTTCTTT.

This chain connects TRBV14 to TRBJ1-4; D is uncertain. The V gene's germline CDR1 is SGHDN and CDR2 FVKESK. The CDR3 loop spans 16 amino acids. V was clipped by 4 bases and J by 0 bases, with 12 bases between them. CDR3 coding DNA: TGTGCCAGCAGCCCTTACCGGTCGGCAACTAATGAAAAACTGTTTTTT. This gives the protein CASSPYRSATNEKLFF.

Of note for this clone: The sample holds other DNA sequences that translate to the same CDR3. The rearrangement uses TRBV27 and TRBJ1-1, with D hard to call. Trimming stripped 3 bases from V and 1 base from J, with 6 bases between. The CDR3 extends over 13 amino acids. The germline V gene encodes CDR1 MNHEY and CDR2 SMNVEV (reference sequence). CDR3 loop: CASSLVENTEAFF. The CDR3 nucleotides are TGTGCCAGCAGTTTGGTTGAGAACACTGAAGCTTTCTTT.

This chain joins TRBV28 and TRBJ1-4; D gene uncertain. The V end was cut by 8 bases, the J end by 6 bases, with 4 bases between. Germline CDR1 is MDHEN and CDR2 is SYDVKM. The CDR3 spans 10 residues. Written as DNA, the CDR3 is TGTGCCAGCGGGTATGAAAAACTGTTTTTT. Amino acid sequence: CASGYEKLFF.

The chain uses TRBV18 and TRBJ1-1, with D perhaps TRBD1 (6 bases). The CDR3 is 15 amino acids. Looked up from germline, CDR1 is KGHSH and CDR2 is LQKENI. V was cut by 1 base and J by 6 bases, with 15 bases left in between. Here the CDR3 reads CASSPRNTGHAEAFF. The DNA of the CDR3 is TGTGCCAGCTCACCACGTAATACAGGGCACGCTGAAGCTTTCTTT.

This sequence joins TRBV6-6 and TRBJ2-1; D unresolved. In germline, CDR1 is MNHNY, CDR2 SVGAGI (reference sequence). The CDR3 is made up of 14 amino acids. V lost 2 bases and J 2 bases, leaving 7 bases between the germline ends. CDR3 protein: CASSYVGTYNEQFF. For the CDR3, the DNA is TGTGCCAGCAGTTACGTGGGAACCTACAATGAGCAGTTCTTC.

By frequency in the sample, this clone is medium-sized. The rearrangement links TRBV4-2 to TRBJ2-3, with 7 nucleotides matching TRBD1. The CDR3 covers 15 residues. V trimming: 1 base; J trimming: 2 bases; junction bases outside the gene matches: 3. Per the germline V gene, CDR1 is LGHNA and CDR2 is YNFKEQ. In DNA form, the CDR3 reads TGTGCCAGCAGCCAAGGGACAGGCGACACAGATACGCAGTATTTT. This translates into CASSQGTGDTDTQYF.

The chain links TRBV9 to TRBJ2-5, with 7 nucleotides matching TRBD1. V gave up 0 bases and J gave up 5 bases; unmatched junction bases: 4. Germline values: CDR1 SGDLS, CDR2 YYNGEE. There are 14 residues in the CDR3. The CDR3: CASSVATGRETQYF. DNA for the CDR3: TGTGCCAGCAGCGTAGCGACAGGGCGGGAGACCCAGTACTTC.

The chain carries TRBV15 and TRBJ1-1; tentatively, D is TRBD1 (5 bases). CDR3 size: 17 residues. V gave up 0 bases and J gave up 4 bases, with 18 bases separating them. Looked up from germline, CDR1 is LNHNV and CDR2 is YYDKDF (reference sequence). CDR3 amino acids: CATSRDWGTPGGTEAFF. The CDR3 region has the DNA TGTGCCACCAGCAGAGATTGGGGGACGCCTGGGGGCACTGAAGCTTTCTTT.

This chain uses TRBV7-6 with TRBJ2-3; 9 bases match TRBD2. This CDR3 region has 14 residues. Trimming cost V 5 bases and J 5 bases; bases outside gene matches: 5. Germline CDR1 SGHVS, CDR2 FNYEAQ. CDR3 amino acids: CASSTGLAGDTQYF. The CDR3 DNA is TGTGCCAGCAGCACGGGACTAGCCGGAGATACGCAGTATTTT.

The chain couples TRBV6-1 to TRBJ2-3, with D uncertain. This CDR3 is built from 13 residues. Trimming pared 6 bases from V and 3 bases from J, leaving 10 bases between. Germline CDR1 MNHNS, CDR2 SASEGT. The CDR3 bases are TGTGCCAGCAGCCACAACCCGACAGATACGCAGTATTTT. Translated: CASSHNPTDTQYF.

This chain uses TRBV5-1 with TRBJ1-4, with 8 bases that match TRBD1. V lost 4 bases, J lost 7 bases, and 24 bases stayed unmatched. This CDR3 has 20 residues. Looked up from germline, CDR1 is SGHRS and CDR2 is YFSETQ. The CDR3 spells CASSPSPSGTGRLDGEKLFF. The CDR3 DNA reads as TGCGCCAGCAGCCCATCCCCCTCCGGGACAGGACGATTAGATGGTGAAAAACTGTTTTTT.

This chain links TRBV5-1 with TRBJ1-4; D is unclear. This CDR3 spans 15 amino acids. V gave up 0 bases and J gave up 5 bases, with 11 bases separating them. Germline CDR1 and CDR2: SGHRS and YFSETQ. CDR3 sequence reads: CASSLAGTQNEKLFF. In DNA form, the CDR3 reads TGCGCCAGCAGCTTGGCCGGCACCCAAAATGAAAAACTGTTTTTT.

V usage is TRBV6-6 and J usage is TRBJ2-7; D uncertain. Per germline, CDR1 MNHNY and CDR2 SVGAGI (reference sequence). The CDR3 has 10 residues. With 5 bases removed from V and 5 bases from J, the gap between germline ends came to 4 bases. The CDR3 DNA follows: TGTGCCAGCAGTGATAACGAGCAGTACTTC. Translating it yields CASSDNEQYF.